A selection of T cell receptor beta chains follows, all from one sample in a study of radiation and T cells in renal cell carcinoma. The data were produced by immunoSEQ multiplex PCR, yet TCRdb's version contains in-frame clones alone and is incomplete. The table includes 150,000 or so clones, about 85% detected once. This sample comprised blood, obtained from a patient whose treatment included radiotherapy and nephrectomy. The receptors here all came from a woman in her seventies with renal cell carcinoma. Each CDR3 is given without its conserved first and last residue.

len: 14; j_gene: TRBJ2-5; v_gene: TRBV11-3; CDR3aa: ASSLELAGNQETQY
len: 13; j_gene: TRBJ2-2; v_gene: TRBV7-2; CDR3aa: ASSWGTSGSGELF
len: 11; j_gene: TRBJ1-1; v_gene: TRBV27; CDR3aa: ASSLRGNTEAF
len: 13; j_gene: TRBJ2-2; v_gene: TRBV5-6; CDR3aa: ASSLISRDTGELF
len: 12; j_gene: TRBJ2-1; v_gene: TRBV7-2; CDR3aa: ASSLWSSRGEQF
len: 14; j_gene: TRBJ1-1; v_gene: TRBV5-6; CDR3aa: ASSPPGRAKNTEAF
len: 14; j_gene: TRBJ1-2; v_gene: TRBV4-2; CDR3aa: ASSQGFNGGVDGYT
len: 13; j_gene: TRBJ1-2; v_gene: TRBV5-4; CDR3aa: ASSLGAGTDYGYT
len: 11; j_gene: TRBJ2-3; v_gene: TRBV6-1; CDR3aa: ASSPGSPDTQY
len: 13; j_gene: TRBJ1-5; v_gene: TRBV19; CDR3aa: ASSIPSPRGQPQH
len: 11; j_gene: TRBJ2-4; v_gene: TRBV13; CDR3aa: ATTGTIKNIQY
len: 14; j_gene: TRBJ2-6; v_gene: TRBV4-3; CDR3aa: ASSFGRGSGANVLT
len: 14; j_gene: TRBJ1-2; v_gene: TRBV10-3; CDR3aa: AISEKGASVYYGYT
len: 13; j_gene: TRBJ2-2; v_gene: TRBV28; CDR3aa: ASSTPGQPPGELF
len: 15; j_gene: TRBJ1-5; v_gene: TRBV28; CDR3aa: ASSTIRDPGVDQPQH
len: 12; j_gene: TRBJ1-2; v_gene: TRBV5-3; CDR3aa: ARSAQGGNYGYT
len: 10; j_gene: TRBJ2-3; v_gene: TRBV5-1; CDR3aa: ASSFVQGIQY
len: 15; j_gene: TRBJ2-2; v_gene: TRBV5-4; CDR3aa: ASSGEGSGTVAGELF
len: 11; j_gene: TRBJ2-3; v_gene: TRBV30; CDR3aa: AWRTSGADTQY
len: 13; j_gene: TRBJ1-4; v_gene: TRBV6-1; CDR3aa: ASSEAHGGNEKLF
len: 12; j_gene: TRBJ1-2; v_gene: TRBV27; CDR3aa: ASGPGHYIYGYT
len: 13; j_gene: TRBJ1-2; v_gene: TRBV9; CDR3aa: ASTRMGQKVGGYT
len: 15; j_gene: TRBJ2-3; v_gene: TRBV5-1; CDR3aa: ASSLVGHSSSTDTQY